These 11 T cell receptor beta chains were sequenced from one sample in a study of response to subunit inactivated influenza vaccine. TCRdb processed the RT-PCR reads anew with MiXCR; each CDR3 protein has one entry. Of roughly 780,000 distinct CDR3 sequences listed, 15% to 20% are singletons. This specimen was PBMCs from blood, taken around 5 days after vaccination. These receptor sequences come from a man aged 50 to 59 who received an inactivated influenza vaccine.

The rearrangement links TRBV7-9 to TRBJ2-5; either TRBD1 or TRBD2 may supply D (5 bases each). This CDR3 spans 12 amino acids. Germline values: CDR1 SEHNR, CDR2 FQNEAQ (reference sequence). Trimming shortened V by 6 bases and J by 4 bases, and 9 bases separated the two germline ends. In DNA, the CDR3 is TGTGCCAGCAGACCAGGGACAGAGACCCAGTACTTC. It specifies CASRPGTETQYF.

This CDR3 is CASRESGGTTDTQYF. The CDR3 DNA sequence: TGCGCCAGCAGAGAAAGCGGGGGGACCACAGATACGCAGTATTTT. The chain recombines TRBV5-1 with TRBJ2-3; 9 nucleotides agree with TRBD2. CDR3 length: 15 residues. CDR1 is SGHRS, CDR2 YFSETQ, per germline. The V and J ends lost 5 bases and 2 bases, in that order; junction bases with no gene match: 6.

J is TRBJ2-3 and V is TRBV4-2; 8 nucleotides line up with TRBD2. V lost 1 base to trimming and J lost 0 bases; unmatched junction nucleotides: 12. The CDR3 is made up of 19 amino acids. Germline V CDR1 and CDR2: LGHNA, YNFKEQ. In DNA form, the CDR3 reads TGTGCCAGCAGCCAAGTTCTCGCGGGGGGCATTACTAGCACAGATACGCAGTATTTT. This gives the protein CASSQVLAGGITSTDTQYF.

The chain employs TRBV4-3 and TRBJ2-3; 11 nucleotides align to TRBD2. Germline loops: CDR1 LGHNA, CDR2 YSLEER. The CDR3 spans 17 residues. V gave up 0 bases and J gave up 6 bases; unmatched junction bases: 8. CDR3 bases: TGCGCCAGCAGCCAAGAACGCCTAGCGGGGGGTCGGGATACGCAGTATTTT. Its translation: CASSQERLAGGRDTQYF.

This chain links TRBV10-3 with TRBJ1-5; 8 nucleotides agree with TRBD1. Germline CDR1 is ENHRY and CDR2 is SYGVKD. The V segment lost 0 bases and the J segment 6 bases; nucleotides outside the gene matches: 7. The CDR3 has 16 residues. In DNA, the CDR3 is TGTGCCATCAGTGAGTCTCCAGGGGGCGCGGGTCAGCCCCAGCATTTT. Translation: CAISESPGGAGQPQHF.

The V call is TRBV18, the J call TRBJ1-5; weak D call: TRBD1 (5 bases). CDR1 and CDR2 (germline): KGHSH, LQKENI. The CDR3 has 17 amino acids. V lost 1 base, J lost 5 bases, and 18 bases lay in between. DNA of the CDR3: TGTGCCAGCTCACCACGACAGATTGGGTCCTGGGATCAGCCCCAGCATTTT. This sequence encodes CASSPRQIGSWDQPQHF.

This chain uses TRBV4-2 with TRBJ2-7; perhaps TRBD1 as D (7 bases). Deletions cut 2 bases from V and 1 base from J, with 15 bases between. The length of the CDR3 is 16 residues. Germline lookup yields CDR1 LGHNA and CDR2 YNFKEQ. The CDR3 sequence is CASSQRGTAGSYEQYF. The CDR3 DNA reads as TGTGCCAGCAGCCAACGCGGGACAGCCGGTTCCTACGAGCAGTACTTC.

The V and J genes are TRBV7-2 and TRBJ1-1; 7 nucleotides line up with TRBD1. The CDR3 extends over 15 amino acids. Germline CDR1 and CDR2: SGHTA and FQGNSA. J was trimmed by 2 bases and V by 3 bases; bases with no gene match: 6. For the CDR3, the DNA is TGTGCCAGCAGCTTCCTGGCAGGGGGAAACACTGAAGCTTTCTTT. It encodes CASSFLAGGNTEAFF.

This clonotype appeared a few times. V usage is TRBV9 and J usage is TRBJ1-1; D is unclear. V was trimmed by 0 bases and J by 0 bases, leaving 12 bases between them. The CDR3 is 16 amino acids. The germline V gene has CDR1 SGDLS and CDR2 YYNGEE. The CDR3 DNA reads TGTGCCAGCAGCGTAGGAACGGACTGGGTGAACACTGAAGCTTTCTTT. It specifies CASSVGTDWVNTEAFF.

This chain joins TRBV7-2 and TRBJ2-5; 7 bases match TRBD2. Germline-derived CDR1 and CDR2 are SGHTA and FQGNSA. V gave up 2 bases and J gave up 3 bases; unmatched junction bases: 12. The CDR3 runs to 17 residues. The chain's CDR3 is CASSLITPGLFKETQYF. The DNA for the CDR3 is TGTGCCAGCAGCTTAATAACTCCGGGACTATTTAAAGAGACCCAGTACTTC.

This clonotype was observed a few times. The chain is built from TRBV24-1 and TRBJ1-5; tentatively, D is TRBD1 (6 bases). V lost 4 bases and J lost 4, with 16 bases in between. CDR3 length: 16 amino acids. Germline CDR1 KGHDR, CDR2 SFDVKD. CDR3 sequence: CATSDSGRGANQPQHF. In nucleotides, the CDR3 is TGTGCCACCAGTGACTCCGGCAGGGGCGCAAATCAGCCCCAGCATTTT.